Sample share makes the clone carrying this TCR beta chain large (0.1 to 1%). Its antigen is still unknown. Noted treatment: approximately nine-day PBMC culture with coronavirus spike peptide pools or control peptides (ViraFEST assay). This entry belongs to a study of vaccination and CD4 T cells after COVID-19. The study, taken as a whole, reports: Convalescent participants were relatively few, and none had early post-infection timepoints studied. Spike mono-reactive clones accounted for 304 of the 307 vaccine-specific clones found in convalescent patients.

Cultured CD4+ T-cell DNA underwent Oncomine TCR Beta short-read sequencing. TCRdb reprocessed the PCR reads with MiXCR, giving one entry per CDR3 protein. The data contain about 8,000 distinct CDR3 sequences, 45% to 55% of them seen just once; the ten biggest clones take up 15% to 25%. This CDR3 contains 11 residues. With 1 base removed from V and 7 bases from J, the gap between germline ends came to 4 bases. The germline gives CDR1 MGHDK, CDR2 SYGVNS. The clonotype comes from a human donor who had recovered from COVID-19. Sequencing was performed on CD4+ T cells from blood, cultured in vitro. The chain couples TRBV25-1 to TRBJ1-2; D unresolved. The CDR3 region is CASSESFGYTF. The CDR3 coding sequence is TGTGCCAGCAGTGAATCCTTTGGCTACACCTTC.